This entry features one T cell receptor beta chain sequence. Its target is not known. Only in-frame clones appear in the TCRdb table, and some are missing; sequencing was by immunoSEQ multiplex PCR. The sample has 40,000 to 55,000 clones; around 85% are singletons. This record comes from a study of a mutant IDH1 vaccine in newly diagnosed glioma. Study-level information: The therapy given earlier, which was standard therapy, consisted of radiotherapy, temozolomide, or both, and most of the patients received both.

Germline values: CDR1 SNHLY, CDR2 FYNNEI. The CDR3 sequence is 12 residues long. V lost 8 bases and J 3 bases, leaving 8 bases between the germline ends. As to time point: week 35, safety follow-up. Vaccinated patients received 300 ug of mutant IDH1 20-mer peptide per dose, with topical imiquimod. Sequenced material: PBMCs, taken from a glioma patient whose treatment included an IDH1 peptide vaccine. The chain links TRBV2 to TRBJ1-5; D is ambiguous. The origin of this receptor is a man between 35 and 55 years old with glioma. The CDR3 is CASGRVNQPQHF. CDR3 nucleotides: TGTGCCAGCGGGAGGGTCAATCAGCCCCAGCATTTT. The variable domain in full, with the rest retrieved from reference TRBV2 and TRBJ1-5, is EPEVTQTPSHQVTQMGQEVILRCVPISNHLYFYWYRQILGQKVEFLVSFYNNEISEKSEIFDDQFSVERPDGSNFTLKIRSTKLEDSAMYFCASGRVNQPQHFGDGTRLSIL.